This entry lists 19 T cell receptor beta chains sequenced from one sample in a study of blood T cell repertoires in COVID-19. Repertoires were generated with immunoSEQ multiplex PCR, while TCRdb's copy carries only in-frame clones and drops some. The sample holds 150,000 to 200,000 clones, about 92% seen once. The sequencing sample was made of peripheral blood. These receptors all come from a man aged 30 to 45 with COVID-19, enrolled during active disease.

This chain connects TRBV27 to TRBJ1-5, with 9 bases fitting TRBD1. Trimming took 2 bases from V and 7 from J; bases not matched to a gene: 6. Germline V CDR1 and CDR2: MNHEY, SMNVEV (reference sequence). This CDR3 is 15 amino acids long. CDR3 amino acids: CASSLKDRGSQPQHF. Here the CDR3 DNA reads TGTGCCAGCAGTTTAAAGGACAGGGGTTCACAGCCCCAGCATTTT.

The V and J genes are TRBV3-1 (or the pseudogene TRBV3-2) and TRBJ2-1; 7 nucleotides match TRBD2. CDR1 and CDR2 from the germline V gene are LGHDT and YNNKEL (reference sequence). The CDR3 covers 16 residues. Germline trimming cut 4 bases from V and 0 bases from J; bases unmatched to any gene: 6. DNA for the CDR3: TGTGCCAGCAGCCGGGGGGAGGGGCTCTCCTACAATGAGCAGTTCTTC. Protein: CASSRGEGLSYNEQFF.

V is TRBV11-3 and J is TRBJ2-5, with 11 bases aligning to TRBD2. V lost 1 base and J lost 0; bases outside the gene matches: 10. The CDR3 is 19 amino acids. The germline gives CDR1 SGHNT, CDR2 YENEEA. DNA of the CDR3: TGTGCCAGCAGCTTAGGAGGGACTAGCGGATCTTCGTACCAAGAGACCCAGTACTTC. This sequence encodes CASSLGGTSGSSYQETQYF.

The chain has TRBV5-4 and TRBJ1-2; D ambiguous. V was shortened by 0 bases and J by 6 bases, with 15 bases between the two germline ends. The CDR3 is made up of 15 amino acids. Germline assignment: CDR1 SGHNT and CDR2 YYREEE (reference sequence). As DNA, the CDR3 is TGTGCCAGCAGCTTGGGAGGGTCGACTTTGCATGGCTACACCTTC. This codes for CASSLGGSTLHGYTF.

This clone was counted a single time. The chain combines TRBV7-9 with TRBJ1-3; a weak D match, TRBD1 (6 bases). The CDR3 is made up of 15 amino acids. Germline V gene lookup returns CDR1 SEHNR and CDR2 FQNEAQ (reference sequence). Trimming stripped 5 bases from V and 2 bases from J, with 13 bases between. CDR3: CASSKRWDTGNTIYF. For the CDR3, the DNA is TGTGCCAGCAGCAAAAGGTGGGACACTGGAAACACCATATATTTT.

This clone came up a few times. The V and J genes are TRBV19 and TRBJ1-2, with 8 bases lining up with TRBD1. The CDR3 totals 15 residues. With V trimmed by 3 bases and J by 4 bases, 7 bases remained unmatched. Germline CDR1 is LNHDA and CDR2 is SQIVND (reference sequence). CDR3 nucleotide sequence: TGTGCCAGTAGTATTCCGACAGGGGTTGTCTATGGCTACACCTTC. It codes for CASSIPTGVVYGYTF.

The chain is built from TRBV19 and TRBJ1-2; TRBD1 matches 9 bases. Germline V gene lookup returns CDR1 LNHDA and CDR2 SQIVND (reference sequence). V dropped 5 bases and J dropped 3; count of bases not matched to a gene: 4. The CDR3 consists of 14 residues. CDR3 nucleotide sequence: TGTGCCAGTAGTCGGACAGGGGAGGACTATGGCTACACCTTC. Its translation is CASSRTGEDYGYTF. The entire variable domain, with the rest obtained from reference TRBV19 and TRBJ1-2, is as follows: DGGITQSPKYLFRKEGQNVTLSCEQNLNHDAMYWYRQDPGQGLRLIYYSQIVNDFQKGDIAEGYSVSREKKESFPLTVTSAQKNPTAFYLCASSRTGEDYGYTFGSGTRLTVV.

The chain is built from TRBV9 and TRBJ2-1; the match to TRBD2 covers 7 bases. With 0 bases clipped from V and 3 bases from J, the junction kept 9 bases outside the gene matches. Germline V gene lookup returns CDR1 SGDLS and CDR2 YYNGEE. CDR3 length equals 17 residues. CDR3 sequence reads: CASSVGGSGLSYNEQFF. DNA for the CDR3: TGTGCCAGCAGCGTAGGCGGGAGTGGTCTTAGCTACAATGAGCAGTTCTTC.

V usage is TRBV9 and J usage is TRBJ2-7; 8 bases agree with TRBD2. Per germline, CDR1 SGDLS and CDR2 YYNGEE. CDR3 length: 13 residues. The J segment lost 0 bases and the V segment lost 7 bases, leaving 3 bases of the junction unmatched. CDR3 sequence (DNA): TGTGCCAGCTCCGCGGGAGGCTCCTACGAGCAGTACTTC. Encoded protein: CASSAGGSYEQYF.

The CDR3, as DNA: TGTGCCAGCTCGCCAACTTTACCCACGACAGGTGACGATGGCTACACCTTC. It specifies CASSPTLPTTGDDGYTF. The chain joins TRBV18 to TRBJ1-2; tentatively, D is TRBD1 (6 bases). V lost 6 bases, J lost 6 bases, and 26 bases lay in between. CDR1 is KGHSH and CDR2 is LQKENI in the germline V gene. The CDR3 has 17 residues.

The chain employs TRBV5-1 and TRBJ2-7, with TRBD1 matching over 8 bases. V gave up 0 bases and J gave up 5 bases; unmatched junction bases: 13. The CDR3 spans 17 residues. The germline CDR1 and CDR2 sequences are SGHRS and YFSETQ. CDR3 residues: CASSLDVISGTGDEQYF. The CDR3 DNA sequence: TGCGCCAGCAGCTTGGATGTTATATCGGGGACAGGCGACGAGCAGTACTTC.

About this clone itself: The same CDR3 arises from other DNA sequences in this sample as well. CDR3 amino acids: CASSQGGGNQPQHF. The CDR3 nucleotides are TGTGCCAGCAGCCAGGGGGGAGGCAATCAGCCCCAGCATTTT. This chain connects TRBV27 to TRBJ1-5; 7 nucleotides match TRBD1. The CDR3 has 14 residues. The germline V gene encodes CDR1 MNHEY and CDR2 SMNVEV (reference sequence). The V segment lost 6 bases and the J segment 2 bases; nucleotides outside the gene matches: 4.

The chain couples TRBV11-2 to TRBJ1-6, with D perhaps matching TRBD1 (6 bases). Germline loops: CDR1 SGHAT, CDR2 FQNNGV. Trimming took off 2 bases at V and 10 bases at J, with 15 bases between the two ends. The CDR3 is 15 residues long. CDR3 bases: TGTGCCAGCAGCTTAATCACAGGGAGCGAATCACCCCTCCACTTT. Protein sequence: CASSLITGSESPLHF.

The gene calls are TRBV19 and TRBJ1-2, with TRBD1 matching 8 bases. CDR1 LNHDA and CDR2 SQIVND come from the germline V gene (reference sequence). V gave up 2 bases and J gave up 3 bases; unmatched junction bases: 8. The CDR3 totals 16 residues. CDR3 nucleotides: TGTGCCAGTAGTATAACAGGGGGTGCAACTGACTATGGCTACACCTTC. It encodes CASSITGGATDYGYTF.

The rearrangement uses TRBV28 and TRBJ2-7; 14 bases fit TRBD2. The CDR3 extends over 15 amino acids. With 5 bases clipped from V and 7 bases from J, the junction kept 7 bases outside the gene matches. The germline V gene has CDR1 MDHEN and CDR2 SYDVKM. The CDR3 sequence: CASSRRLAGGGEQYF. The CDR3 DNA sequence: TGTGCCAGCAGTAGACGACTAGCGGGAGGGGGGGAGCAGTACTTC. The full variable domain, its missing parts supplied by reference TRBV28 and TRBJ2-7, is DVKVTQSSRYLVKRTGEKVFLECVQDMDHENMFWYRQDPGLGLRLIYFSYDVKMKEKGDIPEGYSVSREKKERFSLILESASTNQTSMYLCASSRRLAGGGEQYFGPGTRLTVT.

This clone is judged medium-sized (0.01 to 0.1%). The chain has TRBV28 and TRBJ2-2; TRBD2 agrees at 8 bases. The V segment lost 2 bases and the J segment 1 base; nucleotides outside the gene matches: 0. Germline lookup yields CDR1 MDHEN and CDR2 SYDVKM. This CDR3 has 15 amino acids. CDR3 in DNA: TGTGCCAGCAGTTTAGCGGGAGGGAACACCGGGGAGCTGTTTTTT. Its translation: CASSLAGGNTGELFF.

J is TRBJ1-1 and V is TRBV6-5; TRBD1 is a possible D gene (5 bases). V lost 2 bases and J lost 1, with 11 bases in between. The CDR3 has 15 residues. CDR1 and CDR2 (germline): MNHEY, SVGAGI. The CDR3 sequence is CASSYQVGGNTEAFF. The CDR3 nucleotides are TGTGCCAGCAGTTACCAGGTGGGGGGGAACACTGAAGCTTTCTTT.

This rearrangement joins TRBV25-1 to TRBJ2-7; possible D gene TRBD1, 6 bases. The length of the CDR3 is 12 residues. V shed 6 bases and J shed 5 bases, with 11 bases lying between them. Germline V gene sequence: CDR1 MGHDK, CDR2 SYGVNS. CDR3 DNA sequence: TGTGCCAGCAGGACACAGGGCCACGAGCAGTACTTC. It is translated as CASRTQGHEQYF.

J is TRBJ1-2 and V is TRBV18; D gene unclear. V was trimmed by 5 bases and J by 6 bases, leaving 10 bases between them. The CDR3 loop spans 12 amino acids. Germline loops: CDR1 KGHSH, CDR2 LQKENI. The chain's CDR3 is CASSVGINGYTF. The DNA for the CDR3 is TGTGCCAGCTCAGTCGGGATAAATGGCTACACCTTC.